This TCR beta chain was identified during a study of regulatory T cells in long-lasting Graves disease. V lost 2 bases and J 1 base, leaving 7 bases between the germline ends. In germline, CDR1 is SGHDN, CDR2 FVKESK. The CDR3 totals 14 residues. Documented time point: newly diagnosed GD, antithyroid drugs for less than 3 months. The TCR library used RNA extracted from PBMCs. CDR3-region Arm-PCR and iRepertoire HTBI primers produced the TCR beta libraries. MiXCR, run by TCRdb on the multiplex PCR reads, gives a single entry per CDR3 protein. The sample has 450,000 to 500,000 distinct CDR3 sequences; around 15% are singletons. This clonotype has only a few counts. Its antigen is currently unknown. Broader study findings: With some 2,700 shared public clonotypes, persistent patients exceeded new patients, who shared more than 750.

The same sample was also studied in work on T cells in Graves' hyperthyroidism and ophthalmopathy. That work contributes: Ophthalmopathy stood apart from stable hyperthyroidism in a 13 V-J model.

This receptor was identified in a man aged 40-49 years with Graves disease. The specimen comprised peripheral blood mononuclear cells (PBMCs), sampled at new diagnosis, from a patient treated with antithyroid drugs. The chain links TRBV14 to TRBJ2-3; D ambiguous. Here the CDR3 DNA reads TGTGCCAGCAGCCAACAGGAGCGCACAGATACGCAGTATTTT. It specifies CASSQQERTDTQYF.